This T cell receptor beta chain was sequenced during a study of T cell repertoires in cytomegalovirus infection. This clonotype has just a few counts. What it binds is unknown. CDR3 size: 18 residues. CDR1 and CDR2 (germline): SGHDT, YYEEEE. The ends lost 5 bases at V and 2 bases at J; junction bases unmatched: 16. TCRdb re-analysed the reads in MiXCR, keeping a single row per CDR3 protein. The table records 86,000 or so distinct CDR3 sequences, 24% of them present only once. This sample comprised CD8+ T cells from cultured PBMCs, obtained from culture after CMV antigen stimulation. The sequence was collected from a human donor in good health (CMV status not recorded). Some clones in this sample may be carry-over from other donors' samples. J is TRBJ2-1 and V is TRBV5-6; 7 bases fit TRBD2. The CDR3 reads CASSYERSRDYPYNEQFF. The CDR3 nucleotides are TGTGCCAGCAGTTATGAACGAAGCCGGGACTATCCCTACAATGAGCAGTTCTTC. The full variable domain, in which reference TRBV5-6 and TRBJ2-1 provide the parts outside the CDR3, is DAGVTQSPTHLIKTRGQQVTLRCSPKSGHDTVSWYQQALGQGPQFIFQYYEEEERQRGNFPDRFSGHQFPNYSSELNVNALLLGDSALYLCASSYERSRDYPYNEQFFGPGTRLTVL.